Presented here are 26 T cell receptor beta chains from one specimen sequenced in a study of OX40 agonist ivuxolimab in advanced cancers. The data were produced by immunoSEQ multiplex PCR, yet TCRdb's version contains in-frame clones alone and is incomplete. Altogether tens of thousands of clones are present, 92% being singletons, with the ten largest covering 0.5% to 0.75%. Sample: CD4+ or CD8+ T cells sorted from blood, taken in a trial of the OX40 agonist ivuxolimab. These receptors were collected from an adult with an advanced solid tumor such as melanoma, head and neck, liver or kidney cancer.

The rearrangement joins TRBV7-2 to TRBJ1-3; no clear D. CDR3 length equals 17 residues. V dropped 0 bases and J dropped 0 bases, with 12 bases sitting between them. Germline V CDR1 and CDR2: SGHTA, FQGNSA. The CDR3 region has the DNA TGTGCCAGCAGCTTAGCATCGGGCGATGCCTCTGGAAACACCATATATTTT. Translating it yields CASSLASGDASGNTIYF. The complete variable domain, with remaining parts taken from reference TRBV7-2 and TRBJ1-3, reads GAGVSQSPSNKVTEKGKDVELRCDPISGHTALYWYRQSLGQGLEFLIYFQGNSAPDKSGLPSDRFSAERTGGSVSTLTIQRTQQEDSAVYLCASSLASGDASGNTIYFGEGSWLTVV.

The CDR3 DNA sequence: TGTGCCAGCAGTGAAGCAGGGGGCATCTATGGCTACACCTTC. It is translated as CASSEAGGIYGYTF. This chain joins TRBV6-1 and TRBJ1-2; TRBD1 matches 7 bases. CDR1 and CDR2 (germline): MNHNS, SASEGT. The CDR3 runs 14 residues. The J segment lost 4 bases and the V segment lost 0 bases, leaving 2 bases of the junction unmatched.

J is TRBJ2-5 and V is TRBV2; D possibly corresponds to TRBD2 (7 bases). The CDR3 covers 14 residues. V lost 8 bases to trimming and J lost 4 bases, with 17 bases between them. Germline values: CDR1 SNHLY, CDR2 FYNNEI. The CDR3 sequence: CASGEWGGGETQYF. The CDR3 DNA sequence: TGTGCCAGCGGGGAATGGGGGGGCGGAGAGACCCAGTACTTC.

The CDR3 sequence: CASSPDYTGELFF. In DNA form, the CDR3 reads TGTGCCAGCAGCCCCGATTACACCGGGGAGCTGTTTTTT. This chain joins TRBV6-5 and TRBJ2-2; the D is unclear. Per germline, CDR1 MNHEY and CDR2 SVGAGI. The CDR3 is 13 residues long. V was cut by 6 bases and J by 3 bases, with 8 bases left in between.

In nucleotides, the CDR3 is TGTGCCAGCAGCTTAGCCGTGTCCTGGGGCGAGCAGTACTTC. Translating it yields CASSLAVSWGEQYF. The chain joins TRBV7-8 to TRBJ2-7; D gene uncertain. Trimming cost V 0 bases and J 6 bases, with 12 bases left between them. Per germline, CDR1 SGHVS and CDR2 FQNEAQ. This CDR3 comprises 14 residues.

This rearrangement joins TRBV6-5 to TRBJ2-2; D ambiguous. The CDR3 has 12 residues. Per germline, CDR1 MNHEY and CDR2 SVGAGI. V was cut by 4 bases and J by 4 bases, with 4 bases left in between. CDR3 protein: CASSWATGELFF. CDR3 bases: TGTGCCAGCAGTTGGGCCACCGGGGAGCTGTTTTTT.

The V and J genes are TRBV19 and TRBJ1-2; possible D gene TRBD1, 5 bases. The CDR3 is 14 amino acids. Trimming pared 5 bases from V and 0 bases from J, leaving 10 bases between. Germline V gene lookup returns CDR1 LNHDA and CDR2 SQIVND (reference sequence). The CDR3 bases are TGTGCCAGTAGTGACGACAGTACTAACTATGGCTACACCTTC. This gives the protein CASSDDSTNYGYTF.

V and J are TRBV7-8 and TRBJ1-5; D not resolved. Trimming removed 5 bases from V and 0 bases from J, with 8 bases in between. Germline CDR1 SGHVS, CDR2 FQNEAQ. This CDR3 spans 14 amino acids. CDR3: CASSTQRSNQPQHF. CDR3 nucleotides: TGTGCCAGCAGCACTCAGCGTAGCAATCAGCCCCAGCATTTT.

This chain connects TRBV27 to TRBJ2-1; the D gene is possibly TRBD2 (6 bases). With 2 bases removed from V and 7 bases from J, the gap between germline ends came to 18 bases. This CDR3 comprises 16 residues. CDR1 MNHEY and CDR2 SMNVEV come from the germline V gene (reference sequence). CDR3 region: CASSLNSGTPGNEQFF. CDR3 bases: TGTGCCAGCAGTTTAAATTCCGGGACTCCGGGGAATGAGCAGTTCTTC.

This clone was seen a few times. The chain uses TRBV11-2 and TRBJ1-1; D call uncertain. Trimming stripped 2 bases from V and 11 bases from J, with 18 bases between. This CDR3 comprises 14 residues. In germline, CDR1 is SGHAT, CDR2 FQNNGV. The CDR3 DNA sequence: TGTGCCAGCAGCTTAAGAGATAGGCTGGGAGATGCTTTCTTT. Protein: CASSLRDRLGDAFF.

The rearrangement joins TRBV27 to TRBJ2-1; 7 bases fit TRBD2. The CDR3 covers 14 residues. The germline V gene encodes CDR1 MNHEY and CDR2 SMNVEV (reference sequence). Losses at the gene ends were 2 bases for V and 4 bases for J; bases not matched to a gene: 2. The CDR3 coding sequence is TGTGCCAGCAGTTTAGCGGGAGTTTACAATGAGCAGTTCTTC. Protein sequence: CASSLAGVYNEQFF.

The gene calls are TRBV30 and TRBJ1-2; 8 positions agree with TRBD1. There are 13 residues in the CDR3. With V trimmed by 3 bases and J by 8 bases, 8 bases remained unmatched. Germline V gene lookup returns CDR1 GTSNPN and CDR2 SVGIG (reference sequence). CDR3: CAWSSTGVKGYTF. The CDR3 DNA follows: TGTGCCTGGAGCTCGACAGGGGTCAAGGGCTACACCTTC.

The chain joins TRBV30 to TRBJ1-1; D not certain. There are 13 residues in the CDR3. Trimming left V 1 base short and J 5 bases short, with 11 bases between. From germline, CDR1 is GTSNPN and CDR2 SVGIG (reference sequence). Here the CDR3 DNA reads TGTGCCTGGAGTGGGGATGTTAGGACTGAAGCTTTCTTT. Encoded protein: CAWSGDVRTEAFF.

The table lists this clone with a few counts. The V call is TRBV2, the J call TRBJ2-1; the D gene could be TRBD1 or TRBD2 (6 bases each). V shed 5 bases and J shed 8 bases, with 16 bases lying between them. CDR1 SNHLY and CDR2 FYNNEI come from the germline V gene. This CDR3 has 14 amino acids. In nucleotides, the CDR3 is TGTGCCAGCAGTCTGGGGGGCCTCGGCGATGAGCAGTTCTTC. Its translation is CASSLGGLGDEQFF.

V is TRBV5-4 and J is TRBJ2-5; the match to TRBD2 covers 9 bases. The better agreement between TRBJ2-7 and the DNA end casts doubt on the J call. This CDR3 contains 14 residues. Germline loops: CDR1 SGHNT, CDR2 YYREEE (reference sequence). The DNA of the CDR3 is TGTGCCAGCAGCTCGGGACTAGCTTCCCACGAGCAGTACTTC. Protein sequence: CASSSGLASHEQYF.

In its sample, this clone was seen once. The V and J genes are TRBV9 and TRBJ1-1; a weak D match, TRBD1 (5 bases). The V gene lost 4 bases and the J gene lost 0 bases, with 16 bases spanning the gap. The germline V gene has CDR1 SGDLS and CDR2 YYNGEE. The CDR3 loop spans 16 amino acids. CDR3 nucleotides: TGTGCCAGCAGCCCCCGCGGGACGTTCATGAACACTGAAGCTTTCTTT. Translating gives CASSPRGTFMNTEAFF.

The chain employs TRBV10-1 and TRBJ2-7; D is possibly TRBD2 (6 bases). Trimming took off 2 bases at V and 6 bases at J, with 20 bases between the two ends. CDR1 is WNHNN and CDR2 is SYGVQD in the germline V gene (reference sequence). This CDR3 has 16 amino acids. The CDR3 DNA follows: TGCGCCAGCAGTGAGACGGGACTCCCGGAGTTACGCGAGCAGTACTTC. This codes for CASSETGLPELREQYF.

This chain joins TRBV19 and TRBJ1-1; no clear D. This CDR3 contains 13 residues. CDR1 and CDR2 from the germline V gene are LNHDA and SQIVND (reference sequence). V was clipped by 5 bases and J by 0 bases, with 7 bases between them. CDR3 protein: CASSPQLNTEAFF. For the CDR3, the DNA is TGTGCCAGTAGTCCCCAGCTGAACACTGAAGCTTTCTTT.

V usage is TRBV7-9 and J usage is TRBJ2-3; D is perhaps TRBD2 (8 bases). Between the trimmed V and J ends, which lost 10 bases and 2 bases, there was a span of 19 bases. Germline V gene sequence: CDR1 SEHNR, CDR2 FQNEAQ (reference sequence). The CDR3 is 15 residues long. CDR3 in amino acids: CATGGGQSLTDTQYF. CDR3 sequence (DNA): TGTGCCACGGGAGGGGGACAGAGTCTCACAGATACGCAGTATTTT. Looking up the rest from reference TRBV7-9 and TRBJ2-3 gives the full variable domain: DTGVSQNPRHKITKRGQNVTFRCDPISEHNRLYWYRQTLGQGPEFLTYFQNEAQLEKSRLLSDRFSAERPKGSFSTLEIQRTEQGDSAMYLCATGGGQSLTDTQYFGPGTRLTVL.

This clone occurred a few times. This chain connects TRBV19 to TRBJ1-3; possible D gene TRBD1, 6 bases. Trimming removed 2 bases from V and 0 bases from J, with 11 bases in between. This CDR3 comprises 16 residues. Germline-derived CDR1 and CDR2 are LNHDA and SQIVND (reference sequence). The CDR3 DNA reads TGTGCCAGTAGTATATCGGGACATTACTCTGGAAACACCATATATTTT. Its protein product is CASSISGHYSGNTIYF.

V is TRBV7-6 and J is TRBJ2-7, with D hard to call. The CDR3 totals 12 residues. Per germline, CDR1 SGHVS and CDR2 FNYEAQ. Deletions cut 0 bases from V and 7 bases from J, with 7 bases between. In DNA, the CDR3 is TGTGCCAGCAGCTTAGCGGCAGGTGAGCAGTACTTC. The encoded protein is CASSLAAGEQYF.

The genes are TRBV6-5 and TRBJ2-4; D is unresolved. Germline assignment: CDR1 MNHEY and CDR2 SVGAGI. The CDR3 sequence is 15 residues long. The V end was cut by 2 bases, the J end by 10 bases, with 18 bases between. The CDR3 here is CASSYRRSWALIQYF. The CDR3 nucleotides read TGTGCCAGCAGTTACAGAAGGTCCTGGGCTCTGATTCAGTACTTC.

This chain connects TRBV11-2 to TRBJ2-1; weak D call: TRBD1 (6 bases). The CDR3 covers 15 residues. Trimming removed 4 bases at V and 3 bases at J, with 13 bases between. Per germline, CDR1 SGHAT and CDR2 FQNNGV. The CDR3 region is CASSSDSLHYNEQFF. In DNA, the CDR3 is TGTGCCAGCAGCTCGGACAGCCTCCACTACAATGAGCAGTTCTTC.

This chain links TRBV18 with TRBJ2-7; TRBD1 is a possible D gene (6 bases). The germline gives CDR1 KGHSH, CDR2 LQKENI. The length of the CDR3 is 14 residues. V shed 3 bases and J shed 0 bases, with 9 bases lying between them. In DNA, the CDR3 is TGTGCCAGCTCACCGGGGGCTAGCTCCTACGAGCAGTACTTC. It yields the protein CASSPGASSYEQYF.

The V call is TRBV5-1, the J call TRBJ1-2; TRBD1 is a possible D gene (5 bases). Trimming removed 0 bases from V and 3 bases from J, with 12 bases in between. This CDR3 has 15 residues. The germline gives CDR1 SGHRS, CDR2 YFSETQ. The CDR3 DNA reads as TGCGCCAGCAGCTTGGGACCAGGGACGGACTATGGCTACACCTTC. Residues: CASSLGPGTDYGYTF. The variable domain in full, completed from reference TRBV5-1 and TRBJ1-2, reads KAGVTQTPRYLIKTRGQQVTLSCSPISGHRSVSWYQQTPGQGLQFLFEYFSETQRNKGNFPGRFSGRQFSNSRSEMNVSTLELGDSALYLCASSLGPGTDYGYTFGSGTRLTVV.

This CDR3 is CASSLQDGYEQYF. The CDR3 DNA is TGTGCCAGCAGTTTACAGGACGGCTACGAGCAGTACTTC. This chain uses TRBV2 with TRBJ2-5; TRBD1 might be the D (5 bases). The J call could be wrong; TRBJ2-7 is a better fit for the DNA end. This CDR3 has 13 residues. Germline V gives CDR1 SNHLY, CDR2 FYNNEI.